One sample yielded the 27 T cell receptor beta chains listed below, sequenced in a study of T cells after yellow fever vaccination. From the 5' RACE reads, TCRdb called clonotypes with MiXCR, one entry per CDR3 protein. The sample consists of about 550,000 distinct CDR3 sequences, under 25% of them appearing once. The sample was PBMCs, taken 15 days after the yellow fever booster vaccination. The receptors were sampled from a man under 40 who received the YFV17D yellow fever vaccine.

The chain employs TRBV7-8 and TRBJ2-5; TRBD1 or TRBD2 may be the D gene (8 bases each). Trimming removed 5 bases from V and 4 bases from J, with 32 bases in between. Germline loops: CDR1 SGHVS, CDR2 FQNEAQ. This CDR3 is built from 20 residues. Written as DNA, the CDR3 is TGTGCCAGCAGCAAGACAGGGGAGGTACTAGCGGTGCGAGTACGAGAGACCCAGTACTTC. This gives the protein CASSKTGEVLAVRVRETQYF.

This chain joins TRBV20-1 and TRBJ2-3; maybe TRBD2 (6 bases). Trimming shortened V by 0 bases and J by 0 bases, and 13 bases separated the two germline ends. The CDR3 length is 16 residues. Per the germline V gene, CDR1 is DFQATT and CDR2 is SNEGSKA (reference sequence). The CDR3 loop is CSARDLEGPSTDTQYF. The CDR3 nucleotides read TGCAGTGCTAGAGATTTGGAGGGACCTAGCACAGATACGCAGTATTTT.

This clonotype was seen only a few times. The DNA is omitted, as the CDR3 cannot be located on it reliably, and the CDR3 follows TCRdb's listing. The rearrangement links TRBV27 to TRBJ2-2; TRBD2 is the table's D call and was not checked against the DNA. The germline CDR1 and CDR2 sequences are MNHEY and SMNVEV (reference sequence). Termini included, the CDR3 measures 17 amino acids. The CDR3 spells CASSSSGSGRLGGELFF.

Only a few counts were recorded for this clonotype. The chain carries TRBV5-8 and TRBJ1-5, with D uncertain. Germline V CDR1 and CDR2: SGHTS, YDEGEE. The germline V and J ends were trimmed by 4 bases and 2 bases, with 19 bases remaining between them. This CDR3 is 17 amino acids long. CDR3 nucleotide sequence: TGTGCCAGCAGCGTCCGGGGAGTAGGAGGCGGCAATCAGCCCCAGCATTTT. Residues: CASSVRGVGGGNQPQHF. Looking up the rest from reference TRBV5-8 and TRBJ1-5 gives the full variable domain: EAGVTQSPTHLIKTRGQQATLRCSPISGHTSVYWYQQALGLGLQFLLWYDEGEERNRGNFPPRFSGRQFPNYSSELNVNALELEDSALYLCASSVRGVGGGNQPQHFGDGTRLSIL.

J is TRBJ1-6 and V is TRBV6-5, with 7 bases that match TRBD1. This CDR3 has 15 amino acids. CDR1 is MNHEY and CDR2 is SVGAGI in the germline V gene. V dropped 2 bases and J dropped 3; count of bases not matched to a gene: 1. CDR3: CASSYRQGYNSPLHF. Written as DNA, the CDR3 is TGTGCCAGCAGTTACCGACAGGGCTATAATTCACCCCTCCACTTT.

The V call is TRBV28, the J call TRBJ2-3; D gene uncertain. This CDR3 has 16 amino acids. V lost 5 bases and J lost 2, with 17 bases in between. Per the germline V gene, CDR1 is MDHEN and CDR2 is SYDVKM. The CDR3 reads CASSKLGSFDTDTQYF. The CDR3 DNA reads TGTGCCAGCAGTAAACTGGGATCCTTCGACACAGATACGCAGTATTTT.

This clonotype was found a few times. The chain's CDR3 is CASSGGAGTDPRSKFF. The CDR3 nucleotides are TGTGCCAGCAGCGGAGGGGCAGGAACTGACCCAAGGAGTAAGTTCTTC. The chain is built from TRBV14 and TRBJ2-1, with D possibly TRBD2 on 6 matching bases. Germline assignment: CDR1 SGHDN and CDR2 FVKESK. This CDR3 region has 16 residues. V was trimmed by 5 bases and J by 14 bases, leaving 28 bases between them.

The sample holds a few counts of this clonotype. The chain uses TRBV10-3 and TRBJ2-1; TRBD1 might be the D (5 bases). Between the trimmed V and J ends, which lost 4 bases and 6 bases, there was a span of 7 bases. CDR1 and CDR2 (germline): ENHRY, SYGVKD. The CDR3 has 12 amino acids. The CDR3 region is CAISGQPNEQFF. In DNA form, the CDR3 reads TGTGCCATCAGTGGACAGCCCAATGAGCAGTTCTTC.

V gene TRBV9 combines with J gene TRBJ2-3; unclear D gene. The germline V gene encodes CDR1 SGDLS and CDR2 YYNGEE. The V end was cut by 4 bases, the J end by 1 base, with 13 bases between. CDR3 length: 15 residues. For the CDR3, the DNA is TGTGCCAGCAGCTCAGAGACCCTTCGCACAGATACGCAGTATTTT. Its translation is CASSSETLRTDTQYF.

The chain has TRBV20-1 and TRBJ2-1; D gene unclear. The germline V gene has CDR1 DFQATT and CDR2 SNEGSKA (reference sequence). The CDR3 extends over 13 amino acids. Trimming stripped 3 bases from V and 2 bases from J, with 8 bases between. The CDR3 here is CSASGNTYNEQFF. The CDR3 bases are TGCAGTGCTAGCGGCAACACCTACAATGAGCAGTTCTTC.

The CDR3 coding sequence is TGTGCCAGCAGTACGGGACTGCTCACCTCTGGAAACACCATATATTTT. Amino acids: CASSTGLLTSGNTIYF. The chain joins TRBV6-1 to TRBJ1-3; TRBD1 might be the D (5 bases). V was clipped by 5 bases and J by 0 bases, with 14 bases between them. Germline V gene sequence: CDR1 MNHNS, CDR2 SASEGT. This CDR3 is built from 16 residues.

The V and J genes are TRBV20-1 and TRBJ2-1; TRBD1 agrees at 9 bases. Trimming cost V 6 bases and J 7 bases; bases outside gene matches: 10. Germline loops: CDR1 DFQATT, CDR2 SNEGSKA (reference sequence). The CDR3 loop spans 14 amino acids. The CDR3, as DNA: TGCAGTGCGTGGGGACAGGGCTCGGTGAATGAGCAGTTCTTC. Encoded protein: CSAWGQGSVNEQFF.

The chain has TRBV20-1 and TRBJ2-7, with TRBD1 matching 9 bases. V was pared by 3 bases and J by 3 bases, with 9 bases of the junction left unmatched. This CDR3 is built from 15 residues. Germline CDR1 is DFQATT and CDR2 is SNEGSKA (reference sequence). The CDR3 DNA reads as TGCAGTGCTAGTAACCCACAGGACAGGGGCTACGAGCAGTACTTC. Its protein product is CSASNPQDRGYEQYF.

The chain combines TRBV21-1 with TRBJ1-3; TRBD1 was called by the table and not checked on the DNA. TRBV21-1 is described as a pseudogene. The CDR3 extends over 14 amino acids. The DNA of the CDR3 is TGTGCCAGCAGCGTGGCAGGGAATATAAACACCATATATTTT. It is translated as CASSVAGNINTIYF.

V gene TRBV7-8 combines with J gene TRBJ2-3; a possible D gene is TRBD2 (5 bases). The V end was cut by 5 bases, the J end by 4 bases, with 13 bases between. The germline V gene encodes CDR1 SGHVS and CDR2 FQNEAQ. The CDR3 extends over 14 amino acids. The CDR3 sequence: CASSRQTEADTQYF. DNA for the CDR3: TGTGCCAGCAGCCGTCAGACGGAGGCAGATACGCAGTATTTT.

The chain combines TRBV19 with TRBJ1-5, with 9 nucleotides matching TRBD1. CDR3 size: 16 residues. Per the germline V gene, CDR1 is LNHDA and CDR2 is SQIVND (reference sequence). The J segment lost 4 bases and the V segment lost 5 bases, leaving 9 bases of the junction unmatched. In DNA form, the CDR3 reads TGTGCCAGTAGTCACGACGGGACAGGGAAGAATCAGCCCCAGCATTTT. Its protein is CASSHDGTGKNQPQHF.

The chain couples TRBV5-6 to TRBJ1-2, with D unresolved. The V end lost 1 base, the J end lost 4 bases, and 14 bases lay between the germline ends. The CDR3 is 15 amino acids. The germline gives CDR1 SGHDT, CDR2 YYEEEE. The CDR3 loop reads CASSLFGSQSYGYTF. The DNA for the CDR3 is TGTGCCAGCAGCTTGTTTGGTTCACAGTCCTATGGCTACACCTTC. The variable domain in full, completed from reference TRBV5-6 and TRBJ1-2, reads DAGVTQSPTHLIKTRGQQVTLRCSPKSGHDTVSWYQQALGQGPQFIFQYYEEEERQRGNFPDRFSGHQFPNYSSELNVNALLLGDSALYLCASSLFGSQSYGYTFGSGTRLTVV.

This clonotype has just a few counts. V is TRBV20-1 and J is TRBJ2-5; D is possibly TRBD1 (5 bases). Per germline, CDR1 DFQATT and CDR2 SNEGSKA (reference sequence). Trimming shortened V by 6 bases and J by 1 base, and 12 bases separated the two germline ends. The CDR3 contains 13 residues. The CDR3 sequence is CSAPYRTQETQYF. The CDR3 nucleotides are TGCAGTGCCCCCTACAGGACCCAAGAGACCCAGTACTTC.

This clonotype was picked up a small number of times. V is TRBV4-1 and J is TRBJ2-5; TRBD2 matches at 9 bases. The germline V gene encodes CDR1 MGHRA and CDR2 YSYEKL. The CDR3 length is 17 residues. Trimming cost V 0 bases and J 2 bases; bases outside gene matches: 7. The CDR3 is CASSQERSSGRQETQYF. In DNA form, the CDR3 reads TGCGCCAGCAGCCAAGAGAGATCGAGCGGGAGGCAAGAGACCCAGTACTTC.

This clonotype was observed a few times. This chain joins TRBV2 and TRBJ2-7, with TRBD2 identical over 8 bases. V lost 7 bases, J lost 2 bases, and 10 bases stayed unmatched. The CDR3 is 15 amino acids. The germline CDR1 and CDR2 sequences are SNHLY and FYNNEI. The CDR3 is CASTAGGPLTYEQYF. The DNA of the CDR3 is TGTGCCAGCACGGCGGGGGGCCCACTTACCTACGAGCAGTACTTC.

This clonotype was seen more than once but under ten times. The chain has TRBV4-3 and TRBJ2-7, with D perhaps TRBD2 (6 bases). CDR1 and CDR2 from the germline V gene are LGHNA and YSLEER. Trimming pared 4 bases from V and 4 bases from J, leaving 17 bases between. This CDR3 is 15 amino acids long. CDR3 in DNA: TGCGCCAGCAGCCGGAGAGCGGGTCCGTATTACGAGCAGTACTTC. Amino acid sequence: CASSRRAGPYYEQYF.

This clonotype was picked up a small number of times. The chain uses TRBV6-5 and TRBJ1-1; no definite D call. This CDR3 region has 14 residues. V shed 6 bases and J shed 0 bases, with 11 bases lying between them. The germline V gene encodes CDR1 MNHEY and CDR2 SVGAGI. The CDR3 spells CASRRGDVNTEAFF. The CDR3 DNA is TGTGCCAGCAGGCGCGGGGATGTGAACACTGAAGCTTTCTTT.

Only a few counts were recorded for this clonotype. The rearrangement uses TRBV20-1 and TRBJ2-5, with TRBD2 identical over 10 bases. The CDR3 spans 15 residues. V dropped 5 bases and J dropped 5; count of bases not matched to a gene: 11. Germline-derived CDR1 and CDR2 are DFQATT and SNEGSKA (reference sequence). CDR3 loop: CSAERLAGAGETQYF. The CDR3, as DNA: TGCAGTGCTGAGCGGCTAGCGGGAGCCGGGGAGACCCAGTACTTC.

The J gene is TRBJ2-5, the V gene TRBV6-5, with D uncertain. CDR1 is MNHEY and CDR2 is SVGAGI in the germline V gene. Between the trimmed V and J ends, which lost 7 bases and 5 bases, there was a span of 11 bases. The CDR3 has 12 amino acids. The DNA for the CDR3 is TGTGCCAGCACCGATGACCGTGAGACCCAGTACTTC. Residues: CASTDDRETQYF.

V and J are TRBV20-1 and TRBJ2-7, with 8 bases that match TRBD2. Germline CDR1 and CDR2: DFQATT and SNEGSKA (reference sequence). The V and J ends lost 3 bases and 3 bases, in that order; junction bases with no gene match: 4. The CDR3 has 13 residues. The CDR3 sequence: CSARSSGNYEQYF. The CDR3 nucleotides read TGCAGTGCTAGGAGTAGCGGGAACTACGAGCAGTACTTC.

This chain joins TRBV5-1 and TRBJ1-2; TRBD1 aligns across 8 bases. CDR1 and CDR2 from the germline V gene are SGHRS and YFSETQ. V was pared by 4 bases and J by 3 bases, with 2 bases of the junction left unmatched. This CDR3 is built from 13 residues. CDR3 loop: CASSQQGDYGYTF. The CDR3 DNA reads TGCGCCAGCAGCCAACAGGGGGACTATGGCTACACCTTC.

There are a few counts of this clonotype. The chain combines TRBV6-2 or TRBV6-3 with TRBJ2-1; no firm D call. There are 16 residues in the CDR3. Between the trimmed V and J ends, which lost 3 bases and 6 bases, there was a span of 18 bases. CDR1 is MNHEY, CDR2 SVGEGT, per germline. The CDR3 bases are TGTGCCAGCAGTTATGATTCTAGAGCATACTCCAATGAGCAGTTCTTC. Amino acid sequence: CASSYDSRAYSNEQFF.